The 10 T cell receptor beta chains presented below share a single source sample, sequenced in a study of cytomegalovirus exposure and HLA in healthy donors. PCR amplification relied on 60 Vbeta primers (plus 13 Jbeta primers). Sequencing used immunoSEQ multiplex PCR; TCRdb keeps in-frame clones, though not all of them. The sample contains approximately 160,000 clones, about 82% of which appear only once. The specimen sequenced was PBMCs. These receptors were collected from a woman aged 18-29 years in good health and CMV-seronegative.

The CDR3 nucleotides are TGTGCCAGCACCATACGGGACAGGTCCTACGAGCAGTACTTC. Translation: CASTIRDRSYEQYF. The V call is TRBV6-1, the J call TRBJ2-7, with 8 nucleotides matching TRBD1. The CDR3 runs 14 residues. Germline V CDR1 and CDR2: MNHNS, SASEGT. V lost 7 bases, J lost 1 base, and 6 bases stayed unmatched.

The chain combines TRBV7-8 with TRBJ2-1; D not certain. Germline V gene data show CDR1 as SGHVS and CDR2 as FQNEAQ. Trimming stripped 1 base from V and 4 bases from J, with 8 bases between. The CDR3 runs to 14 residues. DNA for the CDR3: TGTGCCAGCAGCTTAGAACGGGTTTACAATGAGCAGTTCTTC. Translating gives CASSLERVYNEQFF.

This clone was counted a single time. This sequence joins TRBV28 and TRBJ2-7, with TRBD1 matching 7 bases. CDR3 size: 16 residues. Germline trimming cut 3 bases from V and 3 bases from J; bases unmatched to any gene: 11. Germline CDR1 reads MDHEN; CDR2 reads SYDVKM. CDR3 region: CASSLALGQEHYEQYF. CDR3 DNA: TGTGCCAGCAGTTTGGCCCTTGGACAGGAGCACTACGAGCAGTACTTC.

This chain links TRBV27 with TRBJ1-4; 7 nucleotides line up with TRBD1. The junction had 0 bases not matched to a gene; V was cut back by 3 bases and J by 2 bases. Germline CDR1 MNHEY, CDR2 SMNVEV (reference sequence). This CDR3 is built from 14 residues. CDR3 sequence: CASSLTGTNEKLFF. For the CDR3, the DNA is TGTGCCAGCAGTTTGACAGGGACTAATGAAAAACTGTTTTTT.

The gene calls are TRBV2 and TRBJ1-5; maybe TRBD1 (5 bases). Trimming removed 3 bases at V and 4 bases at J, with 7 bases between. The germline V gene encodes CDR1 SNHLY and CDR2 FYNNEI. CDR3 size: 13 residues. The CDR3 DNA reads TGTGCCAGCAGTGATCGGGGGAATCAGCCCCAGCATTTT. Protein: CASSDRGNQPQHF.

The CDR3 DNA reads TGTGCCAGCAGCTTATTGCGGGAGGGGACAGATACGCAGTATTTT. It yields the protein CASSLLREGTDTQYF. The chain uses TRBV11-2 and TRBJ2-3; the match to TRBD2 covers 9 bases. Trimming at V came to 2 bases and at J to 3 bases, leaving 3 bases not matched to a gene. Looked up from germline, CDR1 is SGHAT and CDR2 is FQNNGV. CDR3 length equals 15 residues.

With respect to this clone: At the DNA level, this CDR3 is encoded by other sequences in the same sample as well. CDR3 in DNA: TGTGCCTGGAGTGCGAACCCTATAGGGGTCCACGAGCAGTACTTC. It translates to CAWSANPIGVHEQYF. This sequence joins TRBV30 and TRBJ2-7, with TRBD1 as a possible D gene (5 bases). The CDR3 totals 15 residues. V shed 1 base and J shed 5 bases, with 18 bases lying between them. Germline CDR1 and CDR2: GTSNPN and SVGIG (reference sequence).

CDR3 in DNA: TGTGCCAGCAGCGTGACTAGCGGGAGGACGGACGAGCAGTTCTTC. This sequence encodes CASSVTSGRTDEQFF. This rearrangement joins TRBV9 to TRBJ2-1; TRBD2 matches at 13 bases. The ends lost 2 bases at V and 10 bases at J; junction bases unmatched: 6. The CDR3 sequence is 15 residues long. Germline lookup yields CDR1 SGDLS and CDR2 YYNGEE.

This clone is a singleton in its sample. The CDR3 region has the DNA TGTGCCAGCAGTGAAGCGGGAGGGACCCAGTACTTC. Amino acid sequence: CASSEAGGTQYF. The genes are TRBV6-1 and TRBJ2-5, with TRBD2 as a possible D gene (6 bases). CDR3 length: 12 residues. V lost 0 bases and J 7 bases, leaving 6 bases between the germline ends. The germline CDR1 and CDR2 sequences are MNHNS and SASEGT.

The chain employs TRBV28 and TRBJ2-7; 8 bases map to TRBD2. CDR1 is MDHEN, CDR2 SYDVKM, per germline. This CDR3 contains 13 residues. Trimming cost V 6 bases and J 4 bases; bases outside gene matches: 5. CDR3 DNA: TGTGCCAGCAGGCGGGCGGGAGGTTACGAGCAGTACTTC. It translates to CASRRAGGYEQYF.